This T cell receptor (beta chain) originates from a study of blood T cell repertoires in COVID-19. Overall study: T cells, B-cell-depleted T cells, or PBMCs supplied cDNA or gDNA.

In assigning cohorts, the study relied on participant-reported clinical history. Donors of Cohort 3 who recovered were those that had two negative PCRs, clearance, or symptom resolution. The table lists this clone with a count of one. This CDR3 has 13 residues. Produced via immunoSEQ multiplex PCR; TCRdb's table is partial and in-frame only. This sample has 300,000 to 350,000 clones, with 70% to 90% found just once. The receptor was derived from a man younger than 45 who had recovered from COVID-19. Sequenced: PBMCs or T cells enriched from blood (not recorded which). The chain links TRBV21-1 to TRBJ1-1. TRBV21-1 is recorded as a pseudogene. The CDR3 spells CASSKIPSTEAFF. CDR3 bases: TGTGCCAGCAGCAAAATCCCTTCCACTGAAGCTTTCTTT.